The 28 T cell receptor beta chains given below trace back to one sample, sequenced in a study of blood T cells in healthy people across ages. A second roughly 6 to 11 cycle PCR used barcoded and J-beta primers. TCRdb reprocessed the 5' RACE reads with MiXCR, giving one entry per CDR3 protein. Here the sample spans about 1.1 million distinct CDR3 sequences, approximately 38% being singletons. Sequences were obtained from blood. The receptors stem from a man aged 18 to 30 in good health.

The table lists this clonotype with a few counts. The chain uses TRBV9 and TRBJ1-2, with 8 bases lining up with TRBD1. There are 14 residues in the CDR3. Germline V CDR1 and CDR2: SGDLS, YYNGEE. After removal of 3 bases from V and 2 bases from J, the junction contained 3 bases not matched to a gene. The CDR3 sequence: CASSAGQVNYGYTF. The CDR3 DNA follows: TGTGCCAGCAGCGCGGGACAGGTGAACTATGGCTACACCTTC.

V is TRBV5-1 and J is TRBJ1-4; the D gene is possibly TRBD1 (6 bases). The CDR3 totals 13 residues. Germline lookup yields CDR1 SGHRS and CDR2 YFSETQ. V gave up 5 bases and J gave up 4 bases, with 9 bases separating them. The CDR3 reads CASRPDSNEKLFF. The CDR3 coding sequence is TGCGCCAGCAGGCCGGACAGTAATGAAAAACTGTTTTTT.

This clonotype occurred a few times. The chain combines TRBV7-3 with TRBJ2-4; TRBD2 matches at 7 bases. CDR3 length equals 12 residues. The V gene's germline CDR1 is SGHTA and CDR2 FQGTGA. V lost 0 bases, J lost 13 bases, and 3 bases stayed unmatched. DNA for the CDR3: TGTGCCAGCAGCTTAACGAGGCGGGAGCAGTACTTC. This translates into CASSLTRREQYF. The whole variable domain, filled in from reference TRBV7-3 and TRBJ2-4, reads GAGVSQTPSNKVTEKGKYVELRCDPISGHTALYWYRQSLGQGPEFLIYFQGTGAADDSGLPNDRFFAVRPEGSVSTLKIQRTERGDSAVYLCASSLTRREQYFGAGTRLSVL.

The chain carries TRBV20-1 and TRBJ2-3; maybe TRBD2 (6 bases). This CDR3 is 14 amino acids long. Trimming took 7 bases from V and 3 from J, leaving 17 bases between them. Germline CDR1 reads DFQATT; CDR2 reads SNEGSKA (reference sequence). DNA for the CDR3: TGCAGTGTAGGTTCGGATCGGGGGACAGATACGCAGTATTTT. Residues: CSVGSDRGTDTQYF.

The V call is TRBV20-1, the J call TRBJ2-7; no definite D call. V gave up 0 bases and J gave up 8 bases, with 8 bases separating them. The CDR3 totals 11 residues. Looked up from germline, CDR1 is DFQATT and CDR2 is SNEGSKA (reference sequence). CDR3 bases: TGCAGTGCTAGAGAAGGACGCAAGCAGTACTTC. Encoded protein: CSAREGRKQYF.

The rearrangement joins TRBV20-1 to TRBJ2-3; TRBD2 agrees at 15 bases. Germline CDR1 is DFQATT and CDR2 is SNEGSKA (reference sequence). After removal of 5 bases from V and 4 bases from J, the junction contained 7 bases not matched to a gene. The CDR3 runs to 16 residues. The DNA of the CDR3 is TGCAGTGCTTCCGGGACTAGCGGGGGGAGGGCAGATACGCAGTATTTT. Its translation: CSASGTSGGRADTQYF.

This clonotype was counted only a few times. This chain connects TRBV20-1 to TRBJ2-1; 10 bases are shared with TRBD2. Per the germline V gene, CDR1 is DFQATT and CDR2 is SNEGSKA (reference sequence). The J segment lost 4 bases and the V segment lost 3 bases, leaving 6 bases of the junction unmatched. The CDR3 length is 15 residues. The CDR3 loop is CSARSGTSAYNEQFF. The CDR3 nucleotides are TGCAGTGCTAGGTCCGGGACTAGCGCTTACAATGAGCAGTTCTTC.

Remarks on this clonotype: Germline is not matched at one junction end, which may reflect a read error. The chain couples TRBV6-2 or TRBV6-3 to TRBJ1-1, with 8 nucleotides matching TRBD1. The CDR3 consists of 14 residues. Germline V gene data show CDR1 as MNHEY and CDR2 as SVGEGT. As DNA, the CDR3 is TGTGCCGGCAGCTCAGGGGGCGCGAACACTGAAGCTTTCTTT. This sequence encodes CAGSSGGANTEAFF.

The chain is built from TRBV7-3 and TRBJ1-1, with 7 bases matching TRBD1. This CDR3 has 14 amino acids. Germline CDR1 and CDR2: SGHTA and FQGTGA. Unmatched junction bases numbered 8, after V lost 5 bases and J lost 5 bases. Here the CDR3 reads CASSRQGQRTEAFF. The CDR3 DNA reads as TGTGCCAGCAGCCGACAGGGCCAGAGGACTGAAGCTTTCTTT.

This clonotype was picked up a small number of times. The chain employs TRBV20-1 and TRBJ2-2, with D possibly being TRBD2 (5 bases). This CDR3 is built from 12 residues. Trimming shortened V by 8 bases and J by 6 bases, and 13 bases separated the two germline ends. Germline CDR1 DFQATT, CDR2 SNEGSKA (reference sequence). CDR3 sequence: CSMARDSGELFF. In nucleotides, the CDR3 is TGCAGTATGGCTCGGGATTCCGGGGAGCTGTTTTTT.

This clonotype showed up many times. V gene TRBV9 combines with J gene TRBJ1-2; the D is unclear. Germline assignment: CDR1 SGDLS and CDR2 YYNGEE. The CDR3 loop spans 13 amino acids. V was cut by 3 bases and J by 0 bases, with 6 bases left in between. CDR3 protein: CASSATANYGYTF. For the CDR3, the DNA is TGTGCCAGCAGCGCCACAGCTAACTATGGCTACACCTTC.

At least ten counts were recorded for this clonotype. The chain has TRBV5-1 and TRBJ2-3; a possible D gene is TRBD1 (5 bases). The V and J ends lost 5 bases and 1 base respectively, with 8 bases between them. The CDR3 spans 13 residues. The germline gives CDR1 SGHRS, CDR2 YFSETQ. CDR3 sequence (DNA): TGCGCCAGCAGTGACAGCCGCACAGATACGCAGTATTTT. Protein: CASSDSRTDTQYF.

Note on this clonotype: The junction departs from the called germline gene at one end, perhaps through a read error. This rearrangement joins TRBV5-1 to TRBJ2-1; D might be TRBD2 (6 bases). This CDR3 has 14 amino acids. Per the germline V gene, CDR1 is SGHRS and CDR2 is YFSETQ. CDR3 sequence (DNA): TGCGCCAGCAGCTTCGCGGCGGGGTACGATGAGCAGTCCTTC. It codes for CASSFAAGYDEQSF. Supplemented by reference TRBV5-1 and TRBJ2-1, the full variable domain reads KAGVTQTPRYLIKTRGQQVTLSCSPISGHRSVSWYQQTPGQGLQFLFEYFSETQRNKGNFPGRFSGRQFSNSRSEMNVSTLELGDSALYLCASSFAAGYDEQSFGPGTRLTVL.

This clonotype was observed a few times. The chain recombines TRBV27 with TRBJ1-2, with D uncertain. Looked up from germline, CDR1 is MNHEY and CDR2 is SMNVEV (reference sequence). Trimming took off 3 bases at V and 4 bases at J, with 9 bases between the two ends. The CDR3 extends over 13 amino acids. The CDR3 loop is CASSLVGGYGYTF. CDR3 in DNA: TGTGCCAGCAGTTTGGTGGGCGGCTATGGCTACACCTTC.

This rearrangement joins TRBV11-1 to TRBJ2-5, with D unresolved. V dropped 1 base and J dropped 0 bases, with 6 bases sitting between them. Germline lookup yields CDR1 SGHAT and CDR2 FQDESV (reference sequence). This CDR3 contains 14 residues. The CDR3 reads CASSLVTHQETQYF. The DNA of the CDR3 is TGTGCCAGCAGCTTAGTGACTCACCAAGAGACCCAGTACTTC.

The chain combines TRBV11-2 with TRBJ2-1, with TRBD2 matching 11 bases. In germline, CDR1 is SGHAT, CDR2 FQNNGV. The CDR3 is 21 residues long. The ends lost 1 base at V and 0 bases at J; junction bases unmatched: 14. The CDR3: CASSLGRTGLAAQSSYNEQFF. CDR3 nucleotides: TGTGCCAGCAGCTTAGGCCGGACGGGACTAGCGGCGCAAAGCTCCTACAATGAGCAGTTCTTC.

This sequence joins TRBV6-5 and TRBJ2-5, with TRBD1 matching 10 bases. The CDR3 contains 15 residues. Germline trimming cut 6 bases from V and 11 bases from J; bases unmatched to any gene: 15. Germline V gene data show CDR1 as MNHEY and CDR2 as SVGAGI. Here the CDR3 DNA reads TGTGCCAGCAGCGCCGGGACAGGGGTCTACAATGAGCAGTACTTC. Its protein is CASSAGTGVYNEQYF.

The chain couples TRBV5-4 to TRBJ1-1, with D possibly being TRBD1 (5 bases). Trimming cost V 0 bases and J 5 bases, with 14 bases left between them. The CDR3 is made up of 15 amino acids. Germline CDR1 reads SGHNT; CDR2 reads YYREEE (reference sequence). CDR3 sequence (DNA): TGTGCCAGCAGCTTGGACGCAGGGAAAGGGACTGAAGCTTTCTTT. Translating gives CASSLDAGKGTEAFF.

To note about this clonotype: The junction and the germline gene differ at one end; a read error may be behind it. The chain has TRBV4-1 and TRBJ1-6; TRBD1 is a possible D gene (6 bases). The CDR3 runs 15 residues. Germline V gives CDR1 MGHRA, CDR2 YSYEKL. The CDR3 coding sequence is TGCGCCAACAGCCTACAGGGCGCTTTTAATTCACCCCTCCACTTT. Its translation is CANSLQGAFNSPLHF.

This clonotype was detected a few times. The gene calls are TRBV4-1 and TRBJ1-2; D is uncertain. V lost 1 base, J lost 3 bases, and 15 bases lay in between. The CDR3 length is 16 residues. CDR1 MGHRA and CDR2 YSYEKL come from the germline V gene. This CDR3 is CASSQVGRGEDYGYTF. The CDR3 coding sequence is TGCGCCAGCAGCCAAGTAGGTAGAGGAGAGGACTATGGCTACACCTTC.

The rearrangement links TRBV20-1 to TRBJ1-2, with no clear D. The CDR3 extends over 14 amino acids. Germline assignment: CDR1 DFQATT and CDR2 SNEGSKA (reference sequence). V shed 6 bases and J shed 2 bases, with 16 bases lying between them. CDR3 region: CSAAGGSRNYGYTF. The DNA for the CDR3 is TGCAGTGCCGCCGGAGGGTCACGAAACTATGGCTACACCTTC.

This sequence joins TRBV6-5 and TRBJ1-2, with 7 positions matching TRBD1. Germline V gene sequence: CDR1 MNHEY, CDR2 SVGAGI. The CDR3 is made up of 13 amino acids. With V trimmed by 6 bases and J by 6 bases, 7 bases remained unmatched. The CDR3 loop reads CASRNQGGNGYTF. In nucleotides, the CDR3 is TGTGCCAGCAGGAACCAGGGGGGTAATGGCTACACCTTC.

The CDR3 protein is CASSLVAGESPLHF. CDR3 bases: TGTGCCAGCAGCTTAGTGGCAGGGGAATCACCCCTCCACTTT. The V call is TRBV7-2, the J call TRBJ1-6; a possible D gene is TRBD1 (6 bases). Trimming took off 1 base at V and 10 bases at J, with 11 bases between the two ends. The CDR3 loop spans 14 amino acids. Germline V lookup: CDR1 SGHTA, CDR2 FQGNSA.

This clonotype was recorded many times. The CDR3 DNA reads TGTGCCAGCAGTTTATCTACAGCAACTAGCACAGATACGCAGTATTTT. It yields the protein CASSLSTATSTDTQYF. The chain combines TRBV12-3 or TRBV12-4 with TRBJ2-3; D unresolved. Deletions cut 2 bases from V and 0 bases from J, with 12 bases between. The CDR3 spans 16 residues.

This chain uses TRBV27 with TRBJ2-1; 13 bases line up with TRBD2. Germline loops: CDR1 MNHEY, CDR2 SMNVEV (reference sequence). The V gene end was trimmed by 3 bases and the J gene end by 7 bases; junction bases not matched to a gene: 9. There are 17 residues in the CDR3. CDR3 nucleotides: TGTGCCAGCAGTTTTTTTACTAGCGGGGGGGCTCTGAATGAGCAGTTCTTC. Amino acid sequence: CASSFFTSGGALNEQFF.

This clonotype appeared a few times. The chain employs TRBV12-3 or TRBV12-4 and TRBJ2-1, with D perhaps TRBD1 (6 bases). The V end lost 6 bases, the J end lost 9 bases, and 21 bases lay between the germline ends. The CDR3 contains 15 residues. The CDR3 DNA sequence: TGTGCCAGCAGCCAGGGACATCCCTCCTATTTTGAGCAGTTCTTC. It is translated as CASSQGHPSYFEQFF.

The V and J genes are TRBV18 and TRBJ2-3, with TRBD1 as a possible D gene (5 bases). This CDR3 region has 14 residues. Germline V gives CDR1 KGHSH, CDR2 LQKENI. Between the trimmed V and J ends, which lost 3 bases and 1 base, there was a span of 8 bases. This CDR3 is CASSPTDGTDTQYF. The CDR3 DNA follows: TGTGCCAGCTCACCGACAGACGGCACAGATACGCAGTATTTT.

The chain links TRBV4-3 to TRBJ2-5; no clear D. Germline V gene data show CDR1 as LGHNA and CDR2 as YSLEER. CDR3 length equals 14 residues. Deletions cut 0 bases from V and 11 bases from J, with 16 bases between. The CDR3 DNA follows: TGCGCCAGCAGCCAAGATCTGGGATACAATGAGCAGTACTTC. Residues: CASSQDLGYNEQYF.